The 3 T cell receptor beta chains given below trace back to one sample, sequenced in a study of T cells after yellow fever vaccination. TCRdb redid the calling of the 5' RACE reads with MiXCR, one entry per CDR3 protein. The repertoire holds a few hundred thousand distinct CDR3 sequences, with roughly 5.2% as singletons. Source: CD4+ T cells sorted from PBMCs, taken on the day of the yellow fever booster vaccination. These receptors originate from a man younger than 35 who received the YFV17D yellow fever vaccine.

This clonotype was detected only a few times. A much larger clone sits a single nucleotide away, making a read error possible. The CDR3 nucleotides are TGTGCCAGCAGTTTCAGGTTGAATCCTGAAGTTTTCTTT. It specifies CASSFRLNPEVFF. The J gene is TRBJ1-1, the V gene TRBV12-3 or TRBV12-4; D not resolved. The CDR3 sequence is 13 residues long.

The chain uses TRBV12-3 or TRBV12-4 and TRBJ1-1, with 7 bases fitting TRBD1. This CDR3 region has 14 residues. The V segment lost 5 bases and the J segment 6 bases; nucleotides outside the gene matches: 9. The CDR3 DNA sequence: TGTGCCAGCAGTCCCTCAGACAGGGCCGCTGAAGCTTTCTTT. This encodes CASSPSDRAAEAFF.

CDR3 sequence: CASSQGGQAADYGYTF. In nucleotides, the CDR3 is TGTGCCAGCAGCCAAGGAGGACAGGCGGCTGACTATGGCTACACCTTC. The gene calls are TRBV7-9 and TRBJ1-2; TRBD1 matches at 7 bases. The V and J ends lost 5 bases and 3 bases, in that order; junction bases with no gene match: 12. The CDR3 sequence is 16 residues long. Germline assignment: CDR1 SEHNR and CDR2 FQNEAQ (reference sequence).